The 27 T cell receptor beta chains reported below all come from one sample, sequenced in a study of blood T cell repertoires in COVID-19. Repertoires were generated with immunoSEQ multiplex PCR, while TCRdb's copy carries only in-frame clones and drops some. The sample carries about 280,000 clones, 80% to 90% recorded once. Material for sequencing was peripheral blood. These receptors were obtained from an older woman with acute or convalescent COVID-19.

The chain carries TRBV3-1 (or the pseudogene TRBV3-2) and TRBJ1-6, with TRBD1 identical over 7 bases. J lost 7 bases, V lost 3 bases, and 6 bases had no gene match. The CDR3 has 15 residues. Germline loops: CDR1 LGHDT, CDR2 YNNKEL (reference sequence). The CDR3 reads CASSHRQGRNSPLHF. The CDR3 DNA sequence: TGTGCCAGCAGCCATAGACAGGGAAGAAATTCACCCCTCCACTTT.

The rearrangement uses TRBV24-1 and TRBJ1-2; TRBD1 is a possible D gene (5 bases). CDR3 size: 13 residues. Germline V CDR1 and CDR2: KGHDR, SFDVKD. The ends were cut back, 0 bases at V and 11 bases at J, with 12 bases in the middle. The CDR3 here is CATSDLSAGGYTF. CDR3 nucleotide sequence: TGTGCCACCAGTGATTTGAGCGCGGGGGGGTACACCTTC.

The rearrangement links TRBV6-5 to TRBJ1-2; D is possibly TRBD1 (5 bases). The CDR3 is 12 amino acids. Trimming removed 5 bases at V and 7 bases at J, with 11 bases between. CDR1 MNHEY and CDR2 SVGAGI come from the germline V gene. CDR3 sequence (DNA): TGTGCCAGCAGTCTCACAGGCTCTGGCTACACCTTC. It specifies CASSLTGSGYTF.

As regards this clone: Sequence at one end of the junction differs from germline and may be a read error. This chain connects TRBV11-2 to TRBJ1-2; the match to TRBD1 covers 10 bases. Germline values: CDR1 SGHAT, CDR2 FQNNGV. CDR3 length equals 14 residues. In DNA form, the CDR3 reads TGTGCCAGCAGCTTAGCAGGGGACAGGGGACATCCTTCCTTC. Protein product: CASSLAGDRGHPSF.

This chain joins TRBV9 and TRBJ2-1, with 8 bases lining up with TRBD1. CDR1 and CDR2 from the germline V gene are SGDLS and YYNGEE. This CDR3 contains 22 residues. J lost 0 bases, V lost 1 base, and 21 bases had no gene match. The CDR3 sequence: CASSVTTPTGDGGRSSYNEQFF. The CDR3 bases are TGTGCCAGCAGCGTAACCACGCCGACAGGGGACGGGGGCCGGAGCTCCTACAATGAGCAGTTCTTC.

J is TRBJ1-3 and V is TRBV3-1 (or the pseudogene TRBV3-2), with unresolved D. The CDR3 spans 12 residues. CDR1 and CDR2 (germline): LGHDT, YNNKEL (reference sequence). V lost 1 base and J 7 bases, leaving 5 bases between the germline ends. The CDR3 bases are TGTGCCAGCAGCCAAGGGGAGAACACCATATATTTT. It specifies CASSQGENTIYF.

The chain carries TRBV10-1 and TRBJ2-7; TRBD1 aligns across 8 bases. There are 13 residues in the CDR3. Germline loops: CDR1 WNHNN, CDR2 SYGVQD (reference sequence). Unmatched junction bases numbered 4, after V lost 8 bases and J lost 1 base. The CDR3 bases are TGCGCCAGCCTGGACAGGGATTCCTACGAGCAGTACTTC. Translating it yields CASLDRDSYEQYF.

The chain uses TRBV29-1 and TRBJ1-1, with no clear D. Trimming removed 7 bases at V and 1 base at J, with 22 bases between. The CDR3 covers 16 residues. CDR1 is SQVTM and CDR2 is ANQGSEA in the germline V gene. CDR3 nucleotides: TGCAGCGCCAGAGGAGGGCGCGGAAGGACGAACACTGAAGCTTTCTTT. It encodes CSARGGRGRTNTEAFF. The full variable domain, in which reference TRBV29-1 and TRBJ1-1 provide the parts outside the CDR3, is SAVISQKPSRDICQRGTSLTIQCQVDSQVTMMFWYRQQPGQSLTLIATANQGSEATYESGFVIDKFPISRPNLTFSTLTVSNMSPEDSSIYLCSARGGRGRTNTEAFFGQGTRLTVV.

J is TRBJ2-5 and V is TRBV3-1 (or the pseudogene TRBV3-2); weak D call: TRBD2 (5 bases). The CDR3 is 15 residues long. Germline V lookup: CDR1 LGHDT, CDR2 YNNKEL (reference sequence). V was trimmed by 1 base and J by 6 bases, leaving 15 bases between them. CDR3 DNA sequence: TGTGCCAGCAGCCAAGGGACCCCGGGGAAAAAGACCCAGTACTTC. Its protein product is CASSQGTPGKKTQYF.

J is TRBJ2-7 and V is TRBV6-5; D gene uncertain. The V gene lost 0 bases and the J gene lost 11 bases, with 8 bases spanning the gap. The CDR3 extends over 11 amino acids. Germline assignment: CDR1 MNHEY and CDR2 SVGAGI. In nucleotides, the CDR3 is TGTGCCAGCAGTTACTCGGGCGCCAAGTACTTC. It specifies CASSYSGAKYF.

This clone appeared a few times. The chain links TRBV7-8 to TRBJ2-5, with TRBD2 as a possible D gene (5 bases). V lost 5 bases, J lost 2 bases, and 15 bases lay in between. CDR1 and CDR2 (germline): SGHVS, FQNEAQ. The CDR3 sequence is 15 residues long. CDR3 nucleotides: TGTGCCAGCAGCGTAAGCGGCCAGCTGCAAGAGACCCAGTACTTC. It translates to CASSVSGQLQETQYF.

The table lists this clone with a count of one. The CDR3 region has the DNA TGTGCCAGTAGATCTGGGCAGAGCGGAAACACCATATATTTT. Amino acids: CASRSGQSGNTIYF. This chain joins TRBV19 and TRBJ1-3; D uncertain. The CDR3 totals 14 residues. The V end was cut by 6 bases, the J end by 4 bases, with 13 bases between. Germline lookup yields CDR1 LNHDA and CDR2 SQIVND (reference sequence).

The V call is TRBV6-5, the J call TRBJ2-3; weak D call: TRBD2 (6 bases). The CDR3 runs to 12 residues. CDR1 MNHEY and CDR2 SVGAGI come from the germline V gene. Trimming stripped 5 bases from V and 6 bases from J, with 9 bases between. The DNA for the CDR3 is TGTGCCAGCAGTCTTGGGGGGGATACGCAGTATTTT. Protein product: CASSLGGDTQYF.

The chain employs TRBV7-9 and TRBJ1-2; D is perhaps TRBD1 (6 bases). Trimming removed 5 bases from V and 4 bases from J, with 11 bases in between. The germline gives CDR1 SEHNR, CDR2 FQNEAQ (reference sequence). The length of the CDR3 is 13 residues. For the CDR3, the DNA is TGTGCCAGCAGCCGCGGACAGCCCTATGGCTACACCTTC. This translates into CASSRGQPYGYTF.

The rearrangement joins TRBV6-5 to TRBJ1-5; the D is unclear. This CDR3 spans 14 amino acids. Germline-derived CDR1 and CDR2 are MNHEY and SVGAGI. V was clipped by 6 bases and J by 2 bases, with 11 bases between them. CDR3 loop: CASRSGIGNQPQHF. CDR3 nucleotides: TGTGCCAGCAGATCCGGTATTGGCAATCAGCCCCAGCATTTT.

Regarding this clone: At one boundary the junction diverges from the germline segment, which might be a read error. The chain couples TRBV30 to TRBJ2-7; the D gene is possibly TRBD1 (6 bases). Germline CDR1 and CDR2: GTSNPN and SVGIG (reference sequence). The CDR3 has 14 amino acids. DNA for the CDR3: TGTGCCTGGAGTGGACTCCCTGGACAGTCCCCCTCGAACTTC. Protein sequence: CAWSGLPGQSPSNF.

The chain recombines TRBV5-4 with TRBJ1-1; perhaps TRBD1 as D (5 bases). The V gene's germline CDR1 is SGHNT and CDR2 YYREEE (reference sequence). The V gene lost 2 bases and the J gene lost 4 bases, with 15 bases spanning the gap. This CDR3 is 15 amino acids long. The CDR3 nucleotides are TGTGCCAGCAGCTTACCCAGGGTTATCGGCACTGAAGCTTTCTTT. As protein: CASSLPRVIGTEAFF.

This rearrangement joins TRBV30 to TRBJ2-4; 9 positions agree with TRBD1. Per the germline V gene, CDR1 is GTSNPN and CDR2 is SVGIG (reference sequence). The CDR3 is 13 amino acids. With 3 bases clipped from V and 9 bases from J, the junction kept 6 bases outside the gene matches. This CDR3 reads CAWSLTDRGIQYF. The CDR3 nucleotides are TGTGCCTGGAGCCTTACGGACAGGGGCATTCAGTACTTC.

The CDR3 spells CASRPRQGFEPQHF. For the CDR3, the DNA is TGTGCCAGCAGACCCCGACAGGGGTTTGAGCCCCAGCATTTT. The genes are TRBV6-5 and TRBJ1-5; 8 bases match TRBD1. Trimming took 6 bases from V and 8 from J; bases not matched to a gene: 9. Germline V CDR1 and CDR2: MNHEY, SVGAGI. The CDR3 consists of 14 residues.

The V gene is TRBV6-2 or TRBV6-3, the J gene TRBJ2-5; a weak D match, TRBD2 (6 bases). V dropped 4 bases and J dropped 5 bases, with 14 bases sitting between them. CDR3 length: 14 amino acids. CDR1 and CDR2 from the germline V gene are MNHEY and SVGEGT. The DNA of the CDR3 is TGTGCCAGCAGTTCAATGAGCGGGTTTGAGACCCAGTACTTC. Protein product: CASSSMSGFETQYF.

This chain joins TRBV4-1 and TRBJ1-2; TRBD1 might be the D (6 bases). Trimming stripped 4 bases from V and 8 bases from J, with 17 bases between. This CDR3 has 14 amino acids. Germline lookup yields CDR1 MGHRA and CDR2 YSYEKL. CDR3 in amino acids: CASSLTGGRQGYTF. For the CDR3, the DNA is TGCGCCAGCAGCCTTACGGGGGGGCGACAGGGCTACACCTTC.

The V gene is TRBV30, the J gene TRBJ2-5; D might be TRBD2 (6 bases). The length of the CDR3 is 14 residues. Per germline, CDR1 GTSNPN and CDR2 SVGIG (reference sequence). The CDR3 bases are TGTGCTGTCGGGGCTAGCGCGAACCAAGAGACCCAGTACTTC. It yields the protein CAVGASANQETQYF.

The chain employs TRBV2 and TRBJ1-1; a possible D gene is TRBD1 (5 bases). V lost 4 bases and J lost 6, with 18 bases in between. The CDR3 has 15 residues. CDR1 is SNHLY and CDR2 is FYNNEI in the germline V gene. The CDR3 spells CASSVDRSWGAEAFF. The CDR3 DNA reads as TGTGCCAGCAGTGTGGACCGGTCCTGGGGGGCTGAAGCTTTCTTT.

The chain combines TRBV6-5 with TRBJ1-5; the D is unclear. The CDR3 is made up of 14 amino acids. V lost 5 bases to trimming and J lost 3 bases, with 11 bases between them. Germline V gives CDR1 MNHEY, CDR2 SVGAGI. The CDR3 reads CASSPVGPNQPQHF. CDR3 in DNA: TGTGCCAGCAGTCCAGTGGGCCCCAATCAGCCCCAGCATTTT.

The V call is TRBV6-5, the J call TRBJ2-1; D is undetermined. This CDR3 has 13 residues. V was trimmed by 0 bases and J by 7 bases, leaving 7 bases between them. Germline V gene lookup returns CDR1 MNHEY and CDR2 SVGAGI. The CDR3 DNA sequence: TGTGCCAGCAGTTACTCCCGAGGTAATGAGCAGTTCTTC. It yields the protein CASSYSRGNEQFF.

The chain joins TRBV11-2 to TRBJ1-4, with TRBD1 identical over 7 bases. CDR3 length: 12 residues. V shed 4 bases, J shed 10 bases, and the junction held 3 bases outside the gene matches. Germline values: CDR1 SGHAT, CDR2 FQNNGV. As DNA, the CDR3 is TGTGCCAGCAGCTACGGACAGGCAAAACTGTTTTTT. Protein: CASSYGQAKLFF.

The chain employs TRBV7-8 and TRBJ2-3, with TRBD2 identical over 7 bases. Trimming removed 7 bases from V and 4 bases from J; junction bases left unmatched: 20. This CDR3 has 18 amino acids. Germline CDR1 is SGHVS and CDR2 is FQNEAQ. The CDR3: CASNPSLTAGRGSDTQYF. The CDR3 coding sequence is TGTGCCAGCAACCCTTCCCTAACAGCGGGGAGAGGCTCAGATACGCAGTATTTT.